The entry below gives a single T cell receptor (beta chain) sequence along with its context. Its antigen is undetermined. The treatment denotes: around 19 received Ad26.COV2.S at low or high dose, single or two shots; 5 received placebo; per-sample allocation not given. The study sampled participants on day 63 after the first vaccine or placebo injection. In the vaccine, an Ad26 vector expressed the SARS-CoV-2 spike of the Wuhan strain. Profiled with immunoSEQ multiplex PCR; TCRdb holds only in-frame clones, not every one. The sample has 290,000 or so clones, roughly 86% seen once; the top ten hold less than 3.5%. In germline, CDR1 is SQVTM, CDR2 ANQGSEA. CDR3 size: 12 residues. The V and J ends lost 4 bases and 4 bases, in that order; junction bases with no gene match: 3. This entry is derived from a study of Ad26.COV2.S vaccination and SARS-CoV-2 variants. Study details: Participant was drawn from the COV1001 Ad26.COV2.S trial arm. The vaccine Ad26.COV2.S was put into the muscle once, or twice with 56 days between.

Study findings and constraints: Vaccine recipients posted higher spike-specific TCR breadth than their placebo counterparts.

The clonotype was recovered from a person between 18 and 60 years old who received the Ad26.COV2.S COVID-19 vaccine or a placebo. The rearrangement joins TRBV29-1 to TRBJ1-2, with 7 bases lining up with TRBD1. The sequenced sample was peripheral blood, obtained in a trial of Ad26.COV2.S vaccine versus placebo. The CDR3 sequence: CSVGQGSYGYTF. The CDR3 DNA reads TGCAGCGTTGGACAGGGTAGCTATGGCTACACCTTC.